This T cell receptor beta chain was recorded in a study of blood T cell repertoires in COVID-19. Study in general: Sites in the United States, Italy and Spain provided acute and convalescent COVID-19 samples. T cells, B-cell-depleted T cells, or PBMCs supplied cDNA or gDNA.

V shed 0 bases, J shed 6 bases, and the junction held 6 bases outside the gene matches. The CDR3 contains 16 residues. Per germline, CDR1 LNHNV and CDR2 YYDKDF (reference sequence). This clone was picked up one time. As originally analysed: Reference gene primer amplification gave estimated nucleated cell counts. The method was immunoSEQ multiplex PCR; TCRdb's version includes in-frame clones alone and lacks a portion of them. D and trimming were read from the DNA, whereas the V and J calls and clone size are those reported in that table. The sample contains some 400,000 clones, about 87% of which appear only once.

Material for sequencing was peripheral blood. The source is a woman aged 30 to 39 with COVID-19, enrolled during active disease. This chain uses TRBV15 with TRBJ2-7, with 12 bases fitting TRBD1. CDR3 sequence: CATSRDKGTGGVEQYF. CDR3 in DNA: TGTGCCACCAGCAGAGATAAAGGGACAGGGGGCGTCGAGCAGTACTTC.